These T cell receptor beta chains were read from a single sample in a study of T cells in localized non-small cell lung cancer. Some clones are missing from TCRdb's copy, which holds only in-frame ones; the method was immunoSEQ multiplex PCR. The data contain roughly 2,100 clones, around 30% of them singletons. The sequencing here drew on normal lung tissue next to the tumor, taken before any cancer treatment. These receptors came from a woman aged 40 to 75 with stage II squamous cell lung carcinoma. CDR3s include the opening cysteine and the closing phenylalanine or tryptophan. Fields, in order: clone size, V gene, J gene, CDR3 protein. Clone size, where shown, is once, few, many, or a class for clones that have expanded.

few,TRBV11-3,TRBJ1-1,CASSPLQGRAEAFF
once,TRBV14,TRBJ2-7,CASSRGLGREQYF
.,TRBV1,TRBJ2-7,CASSRATTGAEQYF
few,TRBV11-3,TRBJ1-1,CASSPGEGGYTEAFF
.,TRBV30,TRBJ1-3,CAAEFEGANTIYF
.,TRBV9,TRBJ1-1,CASSEEGQGLTEAFF
.,TRBV4-1,TRBJ2-2,CASSQVIAGGLTGELFF
medium-sized,TRBV11-3,TRBJ2-1,CASTTQGPRSNEQFF
.,TRBV5-1,TRBJ1-1,CASSLASGTGVPEAFF
few,TRBV9,TRBJ2-5,CASSVGGDRGQTQYF
few,TRBV7-8,TRBJ1-2,CASSQSQTTNYGYTF
.,TRBV10-2,TRBJ1-5,CASRPGQVRQPQHF
.,TRBV7-6,TRBJ2-3,CASSLVQGTTDTQYF
.,TRBV9,TRBJ2-3,CASGQGFPDTQYF
few,TRBV6-8,TRBJ1-1,CASSRGNTEAFF
few,TRBV6-8,TRBJ1-1,CASSYELGYTEAFF
.,TRBV15,TRBJ2-7,CATSREWGQGAANYEQYF
few,TRBV11-3,TRBJ1-2,CASSIKGPEDYGYTF
.,TRBV9,TRBJ1-1,CASRVDYVVTEAFF
medium-sized,TRBV11-3,TRBJ2-7,CASSPQLGTTGEQYF
few,TRBV6-8,TRBJ2-2,CASSYRGPLTGELFF
.,TRBV30,TRBJ1-5,CAGGQGGKPQHF
.,TRBV5-1,TRBJ2-1,CASSLSGTAINNEQFF
.,TRBV18,TRBJ2-5,CASSDSLQETQYF
medium-sized,TRBV6-8,TRBJ2-1,CASTERKNNEQFF
.,TRBV30,TRBJ1-1,CARGFTDTEAFF
medium-sized,TRBV6-8,TRBJ2-1,CASRTRLLAENEQFF
.,TRBV23-1,TRBJ2-7,CASSDVRDGHLGQYF
few,TRBV11-3,TRBJ2-2,CASSLMDRDGELFF
.,TRBV6-8,TRBJ2-7,CASSGLAGASYEQYF
.,TRBV19,TRBJ2-2,CASSMGQGATGELFF
.,TRBV19,TRBJ2-1,CASRTGQGAYNEQFF
.,TRBV12-5,TRBJ1-2,CASGNLMTYGYTF
few,TRBV7-1,TRBJ1-3,CASSLWQTSGNTIYF
.,TRBV29-1,TRBJ1-4,CSVAQGEEKLFF
few,TRBV14,TRBJ1-6,CASKRTGGDSPLHF
.,TRBV19,TRBJ2-5,CASSGLAGGTVETQYF
.,TRBV6-8,TRBJ1-1,CASSYFQLAFEAFF